The 29 T cell receptor beta chains below come from one sample, sequenced in a study of cytomegalovirus exposure and HLA in healthy donors. It was with 60 Vbeta and 13 Jbeta primers that the PCR ran. The assay was immunoSEQ multiplex PCR, and TCRdb's table has in-frame clones only and misses some. The sample lists 100,000 to 150,000 clones, under 80% occurring once. What was sequenced was PBMCs. Source of these receptors: a man aged 35 to 55 in good health and CMV-seropositive.

The chain joins TRBV19 to TRBJ2-1, with TRBD2 identical over 10 bases. The germline V gene has CDR1 LNHDA and CDR2 SQIVND (reference sequence). V gave up 2 bases and J gave up 6 bases; unmatched junction bases: 13. The CDR3 runs to 18 residues. CDR3 DNA: TGTGCCAGTAGTATACGAAGTCGGCTAGCGGGAGAAGGCAATGAGCAGTTCTTC. It specifies CASSIRSRLAGEGNEQFF.

The rearrangement uses TRBV11-3 and TRBJ2-1; 8 bases agree with TRBD2. The V gene's germline CDR1 is SGHNT and CDR2 YENEEA. V shed 5 bases and J 0 bases; nucleotides not matched to a gene: 0. CDR3 length: 14 residues. The CDR3, as DNA: TGTGCCAGCAGCAGCGGGGGCTCCTACAATGAGCAGTTCTTC. It translates to CASSSGGSYNEQFF. Looking up the rest from reference TRBV11-3 and TRBJ2-1 gives the full variable domain: EAGVVQSPRYKIIEKKQPVAFWCNPISGHNTLYWYLQNLGQGPELLIRYENEEAVDDSQLPKDRFSAERLKGVDSTLKIQPAELGDSAVYLCASSSGGSYNEQFFGPGTRLTVL.

The chain carries TRBV5-6 and TRBJ2-7, with TRBD2 matching over 12 bases. The germline gives CDR1 SGHDT, CDR2 YYEEEE. The CDR3 runs to 18 residues. The junction had 8 bases not matched to a gene; V was cut back by 1 base and J by 0 bases. CDR3 in DNA: TGTGCCAGCAGCTTGCCTCGGACTAGCGGGATATACTCCTACGAGCAGTACTTC. Amino acids: CASSLPRTSGIYSYEQYF.

This chain joins TRBV27 and TRBJ2-2; possibly TRBD2 for D (6 bases). This CDR3 has 13 amino acids. Germline V lookup: CDR1 MNHEY, CDR2 SMNVEV (reference sequence). V gave up 5 bases and J gave up 7 bases, with 11 bases separating them. The CDR3 sequence: CASSTGLLGELFF. For the CDR3, the DNA is TGTGCCAGCAGTACGGGACTTCTCGGGGAGCTGTTTTTT.

This rearrangement joins TRBV5-1 to TRBJ2-5; 8 bases line up with TRBD2. CDR1 SGHRS and CDR2 YFSETQ come from the germline V gene. J gave up 5 bases and V 4 bases, and 4 bases lay outside the gene matches. The CDR3 totals 13 residues. The CDR3 nucleotides are TGCGCCAGCAGCCCAGGACTAGCCGAGACCCAGTACTTC. It encodes CASSPGLAETQYF.

V usage is TRBV5-4 and J usage is TRBJ1-2; 9 bases agree with TRBD1. Losses at the gene ends were 3 bases for V and 7 bases for J; bases not matched to a gene: 1. The V gene's germline CDR1 is SGHNT and CDR2 YYREEE (reference sequence). The CDR3 spans 12 residues. The CDR3 sequence is CASSWDRAGYTF. CDR3 coding DNA: TGTGCCAGCAGCTGGGACAGGGCTGGCTACACCTTC.

This clone has only a few counts. The DNA for the CDR3 is TGTGCCAGCAGTAACCGACAGGGAATGAACACTGAAGCTTTCTTT. This gives the protein CASSNRQGMNTEAFF. This chain joins TRBV2 and TRBJ1-1; 7 nucleotides agree with TRBD1. The germline CDR1 and CDR2 sequences are SNHLY and FYNNEI. The length of the CDR3 is 15 residues. V lost 5 bases and J lost 0; bases outside the gene matches: 6.

The chain combines TRBV19 with TRBJ1-2, with TRBD1 matching over 9 bases. This CDR3 spans 14 amino acids. Germline V gene sequence: CDR1 LNHDA, CDR2 SQIVND (reference sequence). V shed 6 bases, J shed 3 bases, and the junction held 5 bases outside the gene matches. The CDR3 DNA sequence: TGTGCCAGTAGCTTCGGACAGGGGTACTATGGCTACACCTTC. Translated, it gives CASSFGQGYYGYTF.

This clone was seen a few times. The V and J genes are TRBV19 and TRBJ1-2; 8 nucleotides align to TRBD1. V shed 8 bases and J 5 bases; nucleotides not matched to a gene: 10. Germline CDR1 and CDR2: LNHDA and SQIVND (reference sequence). The CDR3 length is 14 residues. The CDR3 reads CASRGFDRGYGYTF. The CDR3 nucleotides are TGTGCCAGTCGCGGGTTTGACAGGGGATATGGCTACACCTTC.

The chain is built from TRBV6-6 and TRBJ2-2; D is perhaps TRBD1 (5 bases). V gave up 0 bases and J gave up 4 bases, with 12 bases separating them. CDR3 length: 16 amino acids. Germline V CDR1 and CDR2: MNHNY, SVGAGI (reference sequence). Here the CDR3 DNA reads TGTGCCAGCAGTTACTCCCGCCAGGGATCCACCGGGGAGCTGTTTTTT. Protein product: CASSYSRQGSTGELFF.

J is TRBJ2-3 and V is TRBV5-1; the match to TRBD1 covers 11 bases. This CDR3 contains 16 residues. J was trimmed by 2 bases and V by 3 bases; bases with no gene match: 5. Germline values: CDR1 SGHRS, CDR2 YFSETQ. The CDR3 DNA reads TGCGCCAGCAGCTCGGAGGGACAGGGGGACACAGATACGCAGTATTTT. This encodes CASSSEGQGDTDTQYF.

The chain uses TRBV6-6 and TRBJ2-7; TRBD2 is a possible D gene (6 bases). Trimming cost V 3 bases and J 4 bases, with 19 bases left between them. The germline V gene encodes CDR1 MNHNY and CDR2 SVGAGI (reference sequence). The CDR3 length is 16 residues. CDR3 sequence: CASSYLGRQGGYEQYF. CDR3 sequence (DNA): TGTGCCAGCAGTTATTTAGGTAGACAAGGAGGGTACGAGCAGTACTTC.

The genes are TRBV7-6 and TRBJ2-3; no clear D. The germline V gene has CDR1 SGHVS and CDR2 FNYEAQ. The CDR3 loop spans 13 amino acids. Trimming removed 6 bases at V and 5 bases at J, with 12 bases between. CDR3 region: CASSRMPGDTQYF. In DNA, the CDR3 is TGTGCCAGCAGTCGGATGCCAGGAGATACGCAGTATTTT.

This chain joins TRBV4-3 and TRBJ1-2, with 7 nucleotides matching TRBD1. Germline-derived CDR1 and CDR2 are LGHNA and YSLEER. V lost 0 bases, J lost 4 bases, and 5 bases stayed unmatched. The CDR3 totals 15 residues. The CDR3 sequence is CASSQDRGTAYGYTF. CDR3 in DNA: TGCGCCAGCAGCCAAGATCGGGGGACAGCCTATGGCTACACCTTC.

This chain connects TRBV15 to TRBJ2-1; TRBD2 matches at 10 bases. V shed 2 bases and J 5 bases; nucleotides not matched to a gene: 6. This CDR3 has 16 residues. Germline V gene lookup returns CDR1 LNHNV and CDR2 YYDKDF (reference sequence). The CDR3 sequence: CATSRPAGGPHNEQFF. In nucleotides, the CDR3 is TGTGCCACCAGCAGACCAGCGGGGGGGCCCCACAATGAGCAGTTCTTC.

The genes are TRBV28 and TRBJ2-7; D possibly corresponds to TRBD1 (5 bases). Per germline, CDR1 MDHEN and CDR2 SYDVKM. V gave up 3 bases and J gave up 6 bases, with 9 bases separating them. The CDR3 consists of 12 residues. CDR3 in DNA: TGTGCCAGCAGTTTCGCAGGGCTCGAGCAGTACTTC. Translation: CASSFAGLEQYF.

This clone was observed a single time. The rearrangement joins TRBV2 to TRBJ1-2; TRBD1 aligns across 11 bases. Looked up from germline, CDR1 is SNHLY and CDR2 is FYNNEI. The CDR3 is 13 amino acids. V was clipped by 7 bases and J by 7 bases; unmatched bases: 5. This chain's CDR3 is CASIGQGAGGYTF. Here the CDR3 DNA reads TGTGCCAGCATAGGACAGGGGGCCGGTGGCTACACCTTC. Using reference TRBV2 and TRBJ1-2 for the parts outside the CDR3, the full variable domain is EPEVTQTPSHQVTQMGQEVILRCVPISNHLYFYWYRQILGQKVEFLVSFYNNEISEKSEIFDDQFSVERPDGSNFTLKIRSTKLEDSAMYFCASIGQGAGGYTFGSGTRLTVV.

The genes are TRBV14 and TRBJ2-1, with a possible D match to TRBD2 (5 bases). V lost 4 bases to trimming and J lost 8 bases, with 27 bases between them. The CDR3 is made up of 18 amino acids. In germline, CDR1 is SGHDN, CDR2 FVKESK. The CDR3 here is CASSPRLASRPLWDEQFF. The CDR3 region has the DNA TGTGCCAGCAGCCCTCGGCTGGCTAGCAGGCCGCTCTGGGATGAGCAGTTCTTC.

This clone was observed a handful of times. V gene TRBV15 combines with J gene TRBJ2-3; 11 bases agree with TRBD2. CDR3 length: 13 amino acids. V shed 8 bases, J shed 6 bases, and the junction held 4 bases outside the gene matches. Germline V gene sequence: CDR1 LNHNV, CDR2 YYDKDF (reference sequence). The CDR3 protein is CATVAGGRDTQYF. As DNA, the CDR3 is TGTGCCACCGTAGCGGGGGGGAGGGATACGCAGTATTTT. Filled out from reference TRBV15 and TRBJ2-3, the complete variable domain reads DAMVIQNPRYQVTQFGKPVTLSCSQTLNHNVMYWYQQKSSQAPKLLFHYYDKDFNNEADTPDNFQSRRPNTSFCFLDIRSPGLGDTAMYLCATVAGGRDTQYFGPGTRLTVL.

The V and J genes are TRBV14 and TRBJ1-6, with a possible D match to TRBD1 (6 bases). CDR1 is SGHDN and CDR2 is FVKESK in the germline V gene. The germline V and J ends were trimmed by 5 bases and 7 bases, with 15 bases remaining between them. The CDR3 contains 15 residues. CDR3 protein: CASSARQASNSPLHF. As DNA, the CDR3 is TGTGCCAGCAGCGCTCGACAGGCCTCAAATTCACCCCTCCACTTT.

The CDR3 reads CASSPLGTHTGELFF. CDR3 nucleotide sequence: TGTGCCAGCAGTCCACTGGGCACACACACCGGGGAGCTGTTTTTT. The V and J genes are TRBV6-5 and TRBJ2-2; D is undetermined. The CDR3 covers 15 residues. The germline V and J ends were trimmed by 5 bases and 3 bases, with 13 bases remaining between them. Germline values: CDR1 MNHEY, CDR2 SVGAGI.

This rearrangement joins TRBV7-3 to TRBJ1-3; D gene uncertain. Per germline, CDR1 SGHTA and CDR2 FQGTGA. The V gene lost 7 bases and the J gene lost 4 bases, with 11 bases spanning the gap. The CDR3 covers 13 residues. The chain's CDR3 is CASKEAGGNTIYF. As DNA, the CDR3 is TGTGCCAGCAAGGAGGCGGGAGGAAACACCATATATTTT. Full variable domain (remainder filled in from reference TRBV7-3 and TRBJ1-3): GAGVSQTPSNKVTEKGKYVELRCDPISGHTALYWYRQSLGQGPEFLIYFQGTGAADDSGLPNDRFFAVRPEGSVSTLKIQRTERGDSAVYLCASKEAGGNTIYFGEGSWLTVV.

The chain uses TRBV14 and TRBJ2-1; the D gene is possibly TRBD2 (6 bases). Deletions cut 0 bases from V and 15 bases from J, with 12 bases between. The CDR3 loop spans 12 amino acids. CDR1 and CDR2 from the germline V gene are SGHDN and FVKESK. The CDR3 region is CASSQELLALFF. The CDR3 coding sequence is TGTGCCAGCAGCCAAGAGCTACTAGCACTGTTCTTC.

The CDR3 sequence is CASSPTVNTEAFF. Here the CDR3 DNA reads TGTGCCAGCAGCCCCACAGTGAACACTGAAGCTTTCTTT. The rearrangement uses TRBV14 and TRBJ1-1; D ambiguous. Germline CDR1 SGHDN, CDR2 FVKESK. This CDR3 region has 13 residues. V was clipped by 4 bases and J by 0 bases, with 6 bases between them. The full variable domain, in which reference TRBV14 and TRBJ1-1 provide the parts outside the CDR3, is EAGVTQFPSHSVIEKGQTVTLRCDPISGHDNLYWYRRVMGKEIKFLLHFVKESKQDESGMPNNRFLAERTGGTYSTLKVQPAELEDSGVYFCASSPTVNTEAFFGQGTRLTVV.

This clone has more than one count but fewer than ten. The chain has TRBV4-1 and TRBJ2-1; no clear D gene. The germline V gene encodes CDR1 MGHRA and CDR2 YSYEKL. V was cut by 4 bases and J by 2 bases, with 6 bases left in between. This CDR3 comprises 13 residues. This chain's CDR3 is CASSPIPYNEQFF. CDR3 coding DNA: TGCGCCAGCAGCCCCATTCCCTACAATGAGCAGTTCTTC.

The chain recombines TRBV2 with TRBJ2-4, with 13 bases that match TRBD2. The CDR3 runs 20 residues. After removal of 6 bases from V and 0 bases from J, the junction contained 14 bases not matched to a gene. Germline CDR1 and CDR2: SNHLY and FYNNEI. CDR3 coding DNA: TGTGCCAGCAGAACCGGGACTAGCGGGACCTGGGGGGTAGCCAAAAACATTCAGTACTTC. Protein sequence: CASRTGTSGTWGVAKNIQYF.

The chain combines TRBV9 with TRBJ2-5; 11 positions agree with TRBD1. The tail of the sequence fits TRBJ2-7 better, so the J call may be wrong. Germline loops: CDR1 SGDLS, CDR2 YYNGEE. The CDR3 contains 15 residues. CDR3 loop: CASSPWDRGAYEQYF. The CDR3 nucleotides are TGTGCCAGCAGCCCCTGGGACAGGGGGGCCTACGAGCAGTACTTC.

Points on this clone: A junction boundary mismatches the germline segment, possibly from a read error. V usage is TRBV7-9 and J usage is TRBJ1-4; 7 bases are shared with TRBD1. This CDR3 has 15 residues. Germline V gene lookup returns CDR1 SEHNR and CDR2 FQNEAQ (reference sequence). The CDR3 here is CASQPSTGANEKLFF. The CDR3 DNA reads as TGTGCCTCCCAGCCAAGCACAGGGGCTAACGAAAAACTGTTTTTT.

The J gene is TRBJ2-1, the V gene TRBV27; D possibly corresponds to TRBD1 (6 bases). The CDR3 extends over 13 amino acids. The germline gives CDR1 MNHEY, CDR2 SMNVEV (reference sequence). The CDR3 nucleotides read TGTGCGACCAAACAGGGCTCCTACAATGAGCAGTTCTTC. As protein: CATKQGSYNEQFF.